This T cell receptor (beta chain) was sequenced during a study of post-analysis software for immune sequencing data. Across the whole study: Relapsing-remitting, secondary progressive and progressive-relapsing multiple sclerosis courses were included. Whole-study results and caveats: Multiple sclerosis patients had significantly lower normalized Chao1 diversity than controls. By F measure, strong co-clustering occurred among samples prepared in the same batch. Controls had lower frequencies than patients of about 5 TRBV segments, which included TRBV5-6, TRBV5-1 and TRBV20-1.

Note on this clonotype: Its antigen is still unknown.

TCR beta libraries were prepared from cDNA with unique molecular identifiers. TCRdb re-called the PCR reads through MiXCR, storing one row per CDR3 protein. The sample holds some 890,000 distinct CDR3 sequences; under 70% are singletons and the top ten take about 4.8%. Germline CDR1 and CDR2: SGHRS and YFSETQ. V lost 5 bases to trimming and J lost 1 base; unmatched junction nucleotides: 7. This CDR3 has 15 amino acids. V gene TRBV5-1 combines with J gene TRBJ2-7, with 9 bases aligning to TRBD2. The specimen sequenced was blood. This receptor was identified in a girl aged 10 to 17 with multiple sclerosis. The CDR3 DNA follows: TGCGCCAGCAGATGGCGGGAGGGCTGGTCCTACGAGCAGTACTTC. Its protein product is CASRWREGWSYEQYF.